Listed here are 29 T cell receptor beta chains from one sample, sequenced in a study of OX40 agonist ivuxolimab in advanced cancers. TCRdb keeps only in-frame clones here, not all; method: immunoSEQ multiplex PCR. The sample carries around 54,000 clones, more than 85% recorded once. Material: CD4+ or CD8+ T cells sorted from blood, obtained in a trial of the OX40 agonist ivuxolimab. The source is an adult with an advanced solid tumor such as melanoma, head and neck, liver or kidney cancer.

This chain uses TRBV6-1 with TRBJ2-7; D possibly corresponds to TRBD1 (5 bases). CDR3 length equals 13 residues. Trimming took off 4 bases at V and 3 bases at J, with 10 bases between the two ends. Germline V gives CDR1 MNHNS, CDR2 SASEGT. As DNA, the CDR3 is TGTGCCAGCAGTGCCGGACACAGCTACGAGCAGTACTTC. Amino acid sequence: CASSAGHSYEQYF.

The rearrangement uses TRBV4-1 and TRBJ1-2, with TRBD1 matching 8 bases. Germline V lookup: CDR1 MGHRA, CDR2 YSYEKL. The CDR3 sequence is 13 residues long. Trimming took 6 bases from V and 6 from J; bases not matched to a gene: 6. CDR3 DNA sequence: TGCGCCAGCAGTCCCGGGACAGGACATGGCTACACCTTC. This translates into CASSPGTGHGYTF.

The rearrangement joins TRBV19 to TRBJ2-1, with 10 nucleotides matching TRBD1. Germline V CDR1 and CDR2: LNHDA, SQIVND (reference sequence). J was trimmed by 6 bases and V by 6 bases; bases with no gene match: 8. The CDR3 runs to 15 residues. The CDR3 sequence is CASSLGQGWINEQFF. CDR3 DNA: TGTGCCAGTAGCCTGGGACAGGGGTGGATCAATGAGCAGTTCTTC.

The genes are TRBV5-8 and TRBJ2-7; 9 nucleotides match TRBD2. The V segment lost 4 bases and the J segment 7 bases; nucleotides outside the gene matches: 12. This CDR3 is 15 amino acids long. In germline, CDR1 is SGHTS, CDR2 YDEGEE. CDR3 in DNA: TGTGCCAGCAGCGTATATTCCGGGACTAGCAGGGAGCAGTACTTC. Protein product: CASSVYSGTSREQYF. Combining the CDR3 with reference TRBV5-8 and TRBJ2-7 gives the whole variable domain EAGVTQSPTHLIKTRGQQATLRCSPISGHTSVYWYQQALGLGLQFLLWYDEGEERNRGNFPPRFSGRQFPNYSSELNVNALELEDSALYLCASSVYSGTSREQYFGPGTRLTVT.

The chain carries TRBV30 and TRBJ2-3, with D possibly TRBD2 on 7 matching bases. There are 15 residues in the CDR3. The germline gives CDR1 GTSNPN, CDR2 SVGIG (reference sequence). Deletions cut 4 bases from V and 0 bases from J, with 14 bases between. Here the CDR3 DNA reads TGTGCCTGGACCTATGGGGGGGCAAGCACAGATACGCAGTATTTT. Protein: CAWTYGGASTDTQYF.

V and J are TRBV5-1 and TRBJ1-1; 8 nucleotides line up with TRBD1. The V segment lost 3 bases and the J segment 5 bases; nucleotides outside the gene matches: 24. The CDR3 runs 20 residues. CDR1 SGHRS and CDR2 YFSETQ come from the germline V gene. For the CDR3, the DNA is TGCGCCAGCAGCTCGGACAGGGCCGTTGGTGGAACCCTTCTCCAGACTGAAGCTTTCTTT. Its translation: CASSSDRAVGGTLLQTEAFF.

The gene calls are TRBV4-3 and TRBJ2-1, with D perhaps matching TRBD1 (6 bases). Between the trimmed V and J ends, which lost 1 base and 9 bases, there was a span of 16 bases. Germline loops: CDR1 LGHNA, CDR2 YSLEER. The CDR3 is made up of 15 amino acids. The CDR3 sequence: CASSQVGGFDGEQFF. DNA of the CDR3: TGCGCCAGCAGCCAAGTTGGGGGCTTTGACGGTGAGCAGTTCTTC.

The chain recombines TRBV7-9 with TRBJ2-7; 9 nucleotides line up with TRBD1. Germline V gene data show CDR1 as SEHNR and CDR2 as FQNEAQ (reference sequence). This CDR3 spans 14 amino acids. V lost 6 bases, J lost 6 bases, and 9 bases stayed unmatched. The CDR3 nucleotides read TGTGCCAGCAGGGACCCGGGACAGGGACCCGAGCAGTACTTC. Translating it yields CASRDPGQGPEQYF.

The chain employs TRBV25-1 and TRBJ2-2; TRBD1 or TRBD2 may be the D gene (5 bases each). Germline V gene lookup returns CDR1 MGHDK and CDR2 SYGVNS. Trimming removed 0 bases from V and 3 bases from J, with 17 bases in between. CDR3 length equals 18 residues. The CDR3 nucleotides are TGTGCCAGCAGTGAATACGGGAAGGGGTGGGCGGACACCGGGGAGCTGTTTTTT. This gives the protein CASSEYGKGWADTGELFF. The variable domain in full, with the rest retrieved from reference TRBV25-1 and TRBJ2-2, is EADIYQTPRYLVIGTGKKITLECSQTMGHDKMYWYQQDPGMELHLIHYSYGVNSTEKGDLSSESTVSRIRTEHFPLTLESARPSHTSQYLCASSEYGKGWADTGELFFGEGSRLTVL.

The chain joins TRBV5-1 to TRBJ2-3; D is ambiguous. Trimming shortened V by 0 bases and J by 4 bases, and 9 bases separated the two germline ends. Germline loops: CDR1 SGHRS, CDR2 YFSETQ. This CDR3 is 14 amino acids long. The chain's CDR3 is CASSLDSRPDTQYF. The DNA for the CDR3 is TGCGCCAGCAGCTTGGATAGCAGGCCAGATACGCAGTATTTT.

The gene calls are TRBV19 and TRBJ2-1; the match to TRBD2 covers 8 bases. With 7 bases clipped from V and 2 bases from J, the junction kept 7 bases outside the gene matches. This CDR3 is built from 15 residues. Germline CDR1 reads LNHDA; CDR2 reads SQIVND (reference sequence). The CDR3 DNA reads TGTGCCAGTACTTCTAGCGGGCATCCCTACAATGAGCAGTTCTTC. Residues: CASTSSGHPYNEQFF. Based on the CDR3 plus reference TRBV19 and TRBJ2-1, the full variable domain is DGGITQSPKYLFRKEGQNVTLSCEQNLNHDAMYWYRQDPGQGLRLIYYSQIVNDFQKGDIAEGYSVSREKKESFPLTVTSAQKNPTAFYLCASTSSGHPYNEQFFGPGTRLTVL.

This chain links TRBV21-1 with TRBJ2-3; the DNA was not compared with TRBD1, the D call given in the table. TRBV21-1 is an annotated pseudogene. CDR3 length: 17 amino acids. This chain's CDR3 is CASSKKGQDHPTDTQYF. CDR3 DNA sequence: TGTGCCAGCAGCAAAAAGGGACAGGACCACCCCACAGATACGCAGTATTTT.

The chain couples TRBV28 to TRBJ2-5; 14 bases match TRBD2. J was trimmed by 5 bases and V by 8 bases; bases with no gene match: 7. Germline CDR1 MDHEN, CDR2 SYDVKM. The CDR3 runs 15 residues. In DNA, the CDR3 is TGTGCCAGCGACCCGGGACTAGCGGGAGTGGAGACCCAGTACTTC. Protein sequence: CASDPGLAGVETQYF.

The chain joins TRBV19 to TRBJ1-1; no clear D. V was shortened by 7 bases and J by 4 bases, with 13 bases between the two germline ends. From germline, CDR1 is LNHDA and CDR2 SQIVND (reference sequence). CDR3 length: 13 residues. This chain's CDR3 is CASNSWVGTEAFF. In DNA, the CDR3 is TGTGCCAGTAACAGCTGGGTCGGCACTGAAGCTTTCTTT.

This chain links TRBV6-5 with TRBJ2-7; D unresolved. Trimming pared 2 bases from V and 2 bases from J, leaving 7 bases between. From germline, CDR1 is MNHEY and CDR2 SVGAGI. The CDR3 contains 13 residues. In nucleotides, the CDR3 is TGTGCCAGCAGTTACAGAGGTGCCTACGAGCAGTACTTC. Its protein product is CASSYRGAYEQYF.

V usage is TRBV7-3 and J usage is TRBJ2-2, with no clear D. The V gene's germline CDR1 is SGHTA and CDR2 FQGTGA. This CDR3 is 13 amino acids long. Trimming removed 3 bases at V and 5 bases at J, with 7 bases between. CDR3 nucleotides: TGTGCCAGCAGCTTGTGGAGTACCGGGGAGCTGTTTTTT. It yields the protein CASSLWSTGELFF.

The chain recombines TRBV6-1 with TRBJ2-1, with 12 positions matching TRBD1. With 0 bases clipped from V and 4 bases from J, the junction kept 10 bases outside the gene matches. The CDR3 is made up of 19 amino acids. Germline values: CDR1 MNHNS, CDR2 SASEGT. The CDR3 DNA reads TGTGCCAGCAGTGAAGCATGGGGACAGGGGGCAGGGGTATACAATGAGCAGTTCTTC. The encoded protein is CASSEAWGQGAGVYNEQFF.

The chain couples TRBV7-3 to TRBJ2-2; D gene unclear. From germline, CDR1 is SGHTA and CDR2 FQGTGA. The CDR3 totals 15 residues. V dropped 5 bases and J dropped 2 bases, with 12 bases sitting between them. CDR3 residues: CASSLEAVNTGELFF. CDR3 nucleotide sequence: TGTGCCAGCAGCCTTGAGGCGGTCAACACCGGGGAGCTGTTTTTT.

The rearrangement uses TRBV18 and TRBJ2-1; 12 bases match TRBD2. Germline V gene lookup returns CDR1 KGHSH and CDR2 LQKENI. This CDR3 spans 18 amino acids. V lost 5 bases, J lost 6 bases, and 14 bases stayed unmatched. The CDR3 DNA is TGTGCCAGCTCAGCACGCAGACTAGCGGGAGCCCCCCCCAATGAGCAGTTCTTC. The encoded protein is CASSARRLAGAPPNEQFF.

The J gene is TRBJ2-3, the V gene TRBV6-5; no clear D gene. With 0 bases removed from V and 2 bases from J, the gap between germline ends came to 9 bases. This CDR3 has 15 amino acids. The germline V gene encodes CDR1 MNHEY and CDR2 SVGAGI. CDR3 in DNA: TGTGCCAGCAGTTACTCGAATATGAACACAGATACGCAGTATTTT. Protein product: CASSYSNMNTDTQYF.

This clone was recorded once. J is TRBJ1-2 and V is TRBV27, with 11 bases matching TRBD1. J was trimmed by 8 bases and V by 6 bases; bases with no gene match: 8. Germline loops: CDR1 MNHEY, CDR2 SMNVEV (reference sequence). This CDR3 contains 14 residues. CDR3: CASSLGQGAYGYTF. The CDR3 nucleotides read TGTGCCAGCAGCTTAGGACAGGGGGCTTACGGCTACACCTTC.

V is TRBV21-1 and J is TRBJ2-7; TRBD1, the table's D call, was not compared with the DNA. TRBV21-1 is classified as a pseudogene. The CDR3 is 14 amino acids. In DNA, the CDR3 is TGTGCCAGCAGCAAAACAGGGGGCTTTTACGAGCAGTACTTC. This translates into CASSKTGGFYEQYF.

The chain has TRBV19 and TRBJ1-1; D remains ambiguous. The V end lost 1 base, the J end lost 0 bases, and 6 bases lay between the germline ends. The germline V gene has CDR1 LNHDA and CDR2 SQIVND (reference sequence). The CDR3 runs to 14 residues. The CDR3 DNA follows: TGTGCCAGTAGTATAGGCGGCCTGAACACTGAAGCTTTCTTT. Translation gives CASSIGGLNTEAFF.

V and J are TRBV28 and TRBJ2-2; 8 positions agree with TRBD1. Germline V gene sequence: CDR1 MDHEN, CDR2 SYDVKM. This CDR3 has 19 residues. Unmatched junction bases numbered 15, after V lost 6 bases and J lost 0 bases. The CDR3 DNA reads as TGTGCCAGCAGCTTTTGGTCGGACAGGGAGACTGCGAACACCGGGGAGCTGTTTTTT. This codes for CASSFWSDRETANTGELFF.

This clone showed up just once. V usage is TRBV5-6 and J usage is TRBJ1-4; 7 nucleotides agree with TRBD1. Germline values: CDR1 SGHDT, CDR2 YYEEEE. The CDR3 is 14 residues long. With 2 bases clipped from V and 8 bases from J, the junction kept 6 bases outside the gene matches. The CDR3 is CASSFQGVGEKLFF. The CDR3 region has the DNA TGTGCCAGCAGCTTCCAGGGGGTCGGGGAAAAACTGTTTTTT.

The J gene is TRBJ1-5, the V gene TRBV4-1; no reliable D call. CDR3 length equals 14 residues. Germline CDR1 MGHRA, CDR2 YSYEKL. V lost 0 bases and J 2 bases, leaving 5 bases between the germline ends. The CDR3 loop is CASSQDYGNQPQHF. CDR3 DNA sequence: TGCGCCAGCAGCCAAGATTATGGCAATCAGCCCCAGCATTTT.

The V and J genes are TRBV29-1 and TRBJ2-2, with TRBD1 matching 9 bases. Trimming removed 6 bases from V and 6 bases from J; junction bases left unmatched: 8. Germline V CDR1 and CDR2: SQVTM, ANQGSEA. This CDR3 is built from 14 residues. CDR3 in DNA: TGCAGCGTACTATCCGGGACAGGGCCCGGGGAGCTGTTTTTT. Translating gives CSVLSGTGPGELFF.

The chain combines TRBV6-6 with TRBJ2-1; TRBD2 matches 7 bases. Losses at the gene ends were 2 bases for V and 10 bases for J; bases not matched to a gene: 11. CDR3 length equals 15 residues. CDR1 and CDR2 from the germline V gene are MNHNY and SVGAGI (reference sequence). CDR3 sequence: CASSYPQRGVHEQFF. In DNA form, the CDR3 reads TGTGCCAGCAGTTACCCCCAACGGGGGGTCCACGAGCAGTTCTTC.

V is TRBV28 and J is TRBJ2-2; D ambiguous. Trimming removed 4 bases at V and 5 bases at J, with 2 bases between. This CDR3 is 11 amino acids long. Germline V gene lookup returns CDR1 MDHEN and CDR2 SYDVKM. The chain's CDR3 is CASSSTGELFF. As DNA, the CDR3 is TGTGCCAGCAGTTCGACCGGGGAGCTGTTTTTT. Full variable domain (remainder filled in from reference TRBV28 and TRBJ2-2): DVKVTQSSRYLVKRTGEKVFLECVQDMDHENMFWYRQDPGLGLRLIYFSYDVKMKEKGDIPEGYSVSREKKERFSLILESASTNQTSMYLCASSSTGELFFGEGSRLTVL.